This T cell receptor (beta chain) was identified during a study of neurological immune-mediated disorders. A single record per CDR3 protein comes from TCRdb applying MiXCR to the 5' RACE reads. The table includes 52,000 or so distinct CDR3 sequences, 3% to 4.5% detected once. Ten or more counts support this clonotype. Its antigen is unidentified. Study outcomes and limitations: Expanded clones shared no identical CDR3 amino acid sequences across subjects, which suggested private TCR-beta repertoires in all groups. Healthy controls had more TCR clonal expansion than multiple sclerosis, which showed the least, whereas HTLV-1-associated myelopathy showed the most. One related-CDR3 cluster, found by phylogenetic grouping, held repertoires of 18 of 34 multiple sclerosis patients and is a possible signature.

The CDR3 runs to 16 residues. V was cut by 0 bases and J by 5 bases, with 17 bases left in between. Per germline, CDR1 SGHRS and CDR2 YFSETQ. The sequence derives from a middle-aged woman with multiple sclerosis. The specimen sequenced was CD4+ T cells from blood. This chain connects TRBV5-1 to TRBJ2-5, with D tentatively TRBD1 or TRBD2 (5 bases each). The CDR3 DNA reads as TGCGCCAGCAGCTTGGAGGGCCCGGGGAAGGGGGAGACCCAGTACTTC. Protein product: CASSLEGPGKGETQYF.